This paragraph covers one T cell receptor beta chain sequence. The table lists this clone with a few counts. Its antigen target is currently unknown. The sample holds no much larger clone one base away, and base qualities are not on file. The immunoSEQ Assay, a bias-controlled multiplex PCR, was used to amplify TCRbeta CDR3 regions from genomic DNA. For the original study's pipeline: The number of nucleated cells in each sample was estimated from the amplification of reference gene primers within the assay. Sequence reads were collapsed and filtered to measure the absolute abundance of every unique TCRbeta CDR3 rearrangement. Productive Simpson clonality was computed per sample as the square root of Simpson's diversity index over productive rearrangements. TCRdb carries this immuneACCESS record with in-frame sequences only. Its versions omit some clonotypes, under half of them owing to an unresolved V gene in the studies checked, with the rest unexplained. Clonal size and the V and J genes are those of that table, whereas D and trimming came from the DNA. The sample table records approximately 20,000 clones; 91% of these occur just once. The ten most abundant clones make up approximately 7% of the sample.

This record belongs to a study of blood T cell repertoires in COVID-19 (dated by TCRdb to 2020 to 2022). Regarding the study in general: Collaborator samples came from the United States, Italy and Spain and covered acute and convalescent phases of COVID-19. Deeply sampled blood TCRbeta repertoires from subjects exposed to, actively infected with, or recovered from COVID-19 were included in the dataset. Sample metadata almost always included a de-identified subject ID, COVID-19 status, age in years and sex. Where available, HLA class I and class II types were obtained from metadata supplied by the sample provider rather than from assay-based typing. The material from the prospective study consisted of cDNA or gDNA derived from T cells, B-cell-depleted T cells, or PBMCs. The repertoires were released in a freely available public database meant as a resource for research on the immune response to SARS-CoV-2. Samples were obtained from the ongoing ImmuneRACE study (first 160 participants) and from about 1,300 subjects provided by 6 global collaborators. Study-level results and caveats: How much clinical and demographic metadata was included differed by source and by participant, and the metadata was provided uncurated.

Taken from the germline V gene, the CDR1 and CDR2 loops are SQVTM and ANQGSEA. V is cut back by 6 bases and J by 3 bases, with 7 bases in the junction unmatched. The CDR3 covers 13 residues, taking in both the cysteine and the phenylalanine. Only the CDR3 region is kept as DNA, spanning 39 bases read in frame from base 1. Collaborating institutions collected whole blood in K2EDTA tubes following their own protocols. For TCRbeta analysis, collaborators shipped samples in one of three forms: frozen whole blood, isolated PBMCs, or DNA extracted from either of those sample types. This chain is built from TRBV29-1 and TRBJ2-7, with TRBD1 identical over 8 junction bases. The origin of this receptor is a human donor in a cohort sampled during active COVID-19. The sequenced sample was peripheral blood. The encoded CDR3 is CSVRGQGGYEQYF. Here is the DNA: TGCAGCGTCCGAGGACAGGGAGGCTACGAGCAGTACTTC.